Below are 23 T cell receptor beta chains sequenced from a single sample in a study of cytomegalovirus exposure and HLA in healthy donors. Some clones are missing from TCRdb's copy, which holds only in-frame ones; the method was immunoSEQ multiplex PCR. The sample comprises 100,000 to 150,000 clones, 89% of which are singletons, and about 2% rests with the top ten. The sample taken for sequencing was PBMCs. The receptors here all came from a young woman in good health and CMV-seronegative.

This chain joins TRBV5-1 and TRBJ1-1; possibly TRBD1 for D (5 bases). CDR1 SGHRS and CDR2 YFSETQ come from the germline V gene. V shed 0 bases and J shed 5 bases, with 14 bases lying between them. The CDR3 has 15 residues. CDR3 bases: TGCGCCAGCAGCTTGGGGGGCGGGGTGAGGACTGAAGCTTTCTTT. It encodes CASSLGGGVRTEAFF.

The chain employs TRBV5-1 and TRBJ1-5; 7 bases fit TRBD1. The V gene's germline CDR1 is SGHRS and CDR2 YFSETQ. The CDR3 is made up of 15 amino acids. Trimming removed 4 bases from V and 2 bases from J; junction bases left unmatched: 6. The DNA of the CDR3 is TGCGCCAGCAGCGAAGGACAGGCCCGCAATCAGCCCCAGCATTTT. Its protein product is CASSEGQARNQPQHF.

The J gene is TRBJ2-1, the V gene TRBV6-6; D not resolved. V was clipped by 3 bases and J by 8 bases, with 11 bases between them. From germline, CDR1 is MNHNY and CDR2 SVGAGI (reference sequence). The length of the CDR3 is 13 residues. Here the CDR3 reads CASSYAGSDEQFF. CDR3 nucleotide sequence: TGTGCCAGCAGTTATGCCGGGTCGGATGAGCAGTTCTTC.

A single count supports this clone. This chain links TRBV10-3 with TRBJ1-1; D gene uncertain. V lost 5 bases and J lost 4, with 8 bases in between. In germline, CDR1 is ENHRY, CDR2 SYGVKD. This CDR3 contains 12 residues. The CDR3 DNA is TGTGCCATCAGTCCCCGGGGCACTGAAGCTTTCTTT. Protein: CAISPRGTEAFF.

The chain has TRBV11-3 and TRBJ2-5; 10 positions match TRBD1. The CDR3 is made up of 18 amino acids. Per the germline V gene, CDR1 is SGHNT and CDR2 is YENEEA. V shed 0 bases and J 4 bases; nucleotides not matched to a gene: 11. Here the CDR3 DNA reads TGTGCCAGCAGCTTAGACGATCTACCGACAGGGGGCGGAGAGACCCAGTACTTC. The encoded protein is CASSLDDLPTGGGETQYF. The entire variable domain, with the rest obtained from reference TRBV11-3 and TRBJ2-5, is as follows: EAGVVQSPRYKIIEKKQPVAFWCNPISGHNTLYWYLQNLGQGPELLIRYENEEAVDDSQLPKDRFSAERLKGVDSTLKIQPAELGDSAVYLCASSLDDLPTGGGETQYFGPGTRLLVL.

The chain recombines TRBV10-3 with TRBJ1-1, with TRBD1 identical over 9 bases. The junction had 4 bases not matched to a gene; V was cut back by 2 bases and J by 6 bases. CDR3 length equals 14 residues. In germline, CDR1 is ENHRY, CDR2 SYGVKD. The CDR3 coding sequence is TGTGCCATCAGTGAGGGGGGACAGGGAGCTGAAGCTTTCTTT. Its protein product is CAISEGGQGAEAFF.

V is TRBV10-3 and J is TRBJ2-1, with TRBD1 identical over 9 bases. V was pared by 11 bases and J by 6 bases, with 8 bases of the junction left unmatched. This CDR3 is 13 amino acids long. Germline V CDR1 and CDR2: ENHRY, SYGVKD. CDR3 sequence: CAVQGARPNEQFF. The CDR3 DNA reads as TGTGCCGTACAGGGGGCGCGGCCCAATGAGCAGTTCTTC.

The chain uses TRBV5-1 and TRBJ1-2; no firm D call. Germline V gene sequence: CDR1 SGHRS, CDR2 YFSETQ. V was shortened by 4 bases and J by 2 bases, with 9 bases between the two germline ends. The CDR3 has 13 residues. As DNA, the CDR3 is TGCGCCAGCAGCCGGGAACAGAACTATGGCTACACCTTC. It yields the protein CASSREQNYGYTF.

The chain recombines TRBV7-9 with TRBJ1-3; 7 nucleotides line up with TRBD1. Germline CDR1 and CDR2: SEHNR and FQNEAQ (reference sequence). This CDR3 is 15 amino acids long. V gave up 4 bases and J gave up 5 bases; unmatched junction bases: 8. CDR3 in amino acids: CASSSGQAARNTIYF. Here the CDR3 DNA reads TGTGCCAGCAGCTCCGGACAGGCCGCCAGAAACACCATATATTTT.

The J gene is TRBJ2-3, the V gene TRBV5-6; D gene uncertain. The CDR3 spans 14 residues. The V gene lost 0 bases and the J gene lost 4 bases, with 9 bases spanning the gap. Germline V gene lookup returns CDR1 SGHDT and CDR2 YYEEEE. CDR3 nucleotide sequence: TGTGCCAGCAGCTTGGAGAGGTACGCAGATACGCAGTATTTT. It encodes CASSLERYADTQYF.

This sequence joins TRBV9 and TRBJ2-1; 7 nucleotides align to TRBD2. The trim removed 0 bases at V and 0 bases at J, leaving 9 bases unmatched. Germline CDR1 is SGDLS and CDR2 is YYNGEE. There are 18 residues in the CDR3. The CDR3 DNA reads TGTGCCAGCAGCGTAGTGGTGAGCGGGGCTAACTCCTACAATGAGCAGTTCTTC. This gives the protein CASSVVVSGANSYNEQFF.

The chain uses TRBV11-2 and TRBJ1-4; D perhaps matches TRBD1 (6 bases). Trimming cost V 5 bases and J 5 bases, with 15 bases left between them. Germline-derived CDR1 and CDR2 are SGHAT and FQNNGV. CDR3 length: 15 residues. The CDR3 nucleotides read TGTGCCAGCAGCCCAAGGGGGGGATCCAATGAAAAACTGTTTTTT. Its translation is CASSPRGGSNEKLFF. The variable domain in full, with the rest retrieved from reference TRBV11-2 and TRBJ1-4, is EAGVAQSPRYKIIEKRQSVAFWCNPISGHATLYWYQQILGQGPKLLIQFQNNGVVDDSQLPKDRFSAERLKGVDSTLKIQPAKLEDSAVYLCASSPRGGSNEKLFFGSGTQLSVL.

The chain combines TRBV5-1 with TRBJ1-1; no clear D gene. Germline values: CDR1 SGHRS, CDR2 YFSETQ. The V gene lost 0 bases and the J gene lost 0 bases, with 9 bases spanning the gap. This CDR3 has 15 amino acids. The CDR3 DNA reads TGCGCCAGCAGCTTGGCGTCGGGTATGAACACTGAAGCTTTCTTT. Translated: CASSLASGMNTEAFF.

The genes are TRBV5-5 and TRBJ2-7, with a possible D match to TRBD1 (7 bases). The V gene's germline CDR1 is SGHKS and CDR2 YYEKEE (reference sequence). The CDR3 totals 18 residues. Trimming pared 0 bases from V and 3 bases from J, leaving 22 bases between. CDR3 DNA: TGTGCCAGCAGCTTGGACAGGGGACTTAAGGCCACAAACTACGAGCAGTACTTC. Its translation is CASSLDRGLKATNYEQYF.

This clone was observed once. The chain combines TRBV10-3 with TRBJ2-7; unclear D gene. The CDR3 is made up of 12 amino acids. V gave up 4 bases and J gave up 2 bases, with 6 bases separating them. In germline, CDR1 is ENHRY, CDR2 SYGVKD. The CDR3 protein is CAISGSPYEQYF. CDR3 DNA sequence: TGTGCCATCAGTGGCAGTCCCTACGAGCAGTACTTC.

In DNA form, the CDR3 reads TGCGCCAGCAGCCAAGACTCCCGGGACAGCTCCTACGAGCAGTACTTC. Amino acids: CASSQDSRDSSYEQYF. The gene calls are TRBV4-1 and TRBJ2-7; TRBD1 agrees at 7 bases. Germline CDR1 and CDR2: MGHRA and YSYEKL. The CDR3 is 16 amino acids. The V and J ends lost 0 bases and 0 bases, in that order; junction bases with no gene match: 5.

The chain couples TRBV14 to TRBJ2-3; D is possibly TRBD1 (6 bases). V was trimmed by 0 bases and J by 2 bases, leaving 9 bases between them. This CDR3 region has 15 residues. The germline V gene has CDR1 SGHDN and CDR2 FVKESK. Here the CDR3 DNA reads TGTGCCAGCAGCCAAGATCAGGGACACACAGATACGCAGTATTTT. Translation: CASSQDQGHTDTQYF.

V gene TRBV29-1 combines with J gene TRBJ2-5; maybe TRBD1 (6 bases). This CDR3 is built from 13 residues. Germline CDR1 reads SQVTM; CDR2 reads ANQGSEA. Trimming removed 0 bases at V and 7 bases at J, with 12 bases between. The CDR3 coding sequence is TGCAGCGTTGAAGATGACAGGCCCGGGACCCAGTACTTC. Encoded protein: CSVEDDRPGTQYF.

The chain joins TRBV18 to TRBJ1-1, with a tentative D call TRBD1 (5 bases). V was clipped by 0 bases and J by 4 bases, with 15 bases between them. CDR3 size: 16 residues. CDR1 is KGHSH, CDR2 LQKENI, per germline. CDR3 amino acids: CASSPPGVTGGTEAFF. The CDR3 DNA sequence: TGTGCCAGCTCACCACCGGGGGTAACGGGGGGCACTGAAGCTTTCTTT.

The chain couples TRBV27 to TRBJ2-3; TRBD2 matches 11 bases. The CDR3 runs 16 residues. V gave up 0 bases and J gave up 5 bases; unmatched junction bases: 4. Germline CDR1 reads MNHEY; CDR2 reads SMNVEV (reference sequence). The CDR3 loop is CASSLSASGRRDTQYF. The CDR3 region has the DNA TGTGCCAGCAGTTTATCAGCTAGCGGGAGGCGAGATACGCAGTATTTT.

The gene calls are TRBV6-1 and TRBJ2-7, with 9 bases that match TRBD1. V lost 0 bases and J lost 2; bases outside the gene matches: 5. This CDR3 has 16 amino acids. Germline loops: CDR1 MNHNS, CDR2 SASEGT. The CDR3 here is CASSEAPTGGTYEQYF. DNA of the CDR3: TGTGCCAGCAGTGAAGCACCGACAGGGGGTACCTACGAGCAGTACTTC.

The gene calls are TRBV4-1 and TRBJ2-7, with 7 bases aligning to TRBD2. Unmatched junction bases numbered 12, after V lost 5 bases and J lost 2 bases. The CDR3 has 16 residues. From germline, CDR1 is MGHRA and CDR2 YSYEKL. This chain's CDR3 is CASSRGLGGVAYEQYF. The CDR3 DNA follows: TGCGCCAGCAGCAGAGGGTTGGGGGGGGTCGCCTACGAGCAGTACTTC.

The V and J genes are TRBV30 and TRBJ1-1; 10 bases line up with TRBD1. CDR1 and CDR2 from the germline V gene are GTSNPN and SVGIG (reference sequence). The CDR3 has 14 amino acids. J lost 5 bases, V lost 6 bases, and 9 bases had no gene match. CDR3 protein: CACDRGQFGTEAFF. CDR3 nucleotides: TGTGCCTGCGACAGGGGGCAATTTGGAACTGAAGCTTTCTTT.